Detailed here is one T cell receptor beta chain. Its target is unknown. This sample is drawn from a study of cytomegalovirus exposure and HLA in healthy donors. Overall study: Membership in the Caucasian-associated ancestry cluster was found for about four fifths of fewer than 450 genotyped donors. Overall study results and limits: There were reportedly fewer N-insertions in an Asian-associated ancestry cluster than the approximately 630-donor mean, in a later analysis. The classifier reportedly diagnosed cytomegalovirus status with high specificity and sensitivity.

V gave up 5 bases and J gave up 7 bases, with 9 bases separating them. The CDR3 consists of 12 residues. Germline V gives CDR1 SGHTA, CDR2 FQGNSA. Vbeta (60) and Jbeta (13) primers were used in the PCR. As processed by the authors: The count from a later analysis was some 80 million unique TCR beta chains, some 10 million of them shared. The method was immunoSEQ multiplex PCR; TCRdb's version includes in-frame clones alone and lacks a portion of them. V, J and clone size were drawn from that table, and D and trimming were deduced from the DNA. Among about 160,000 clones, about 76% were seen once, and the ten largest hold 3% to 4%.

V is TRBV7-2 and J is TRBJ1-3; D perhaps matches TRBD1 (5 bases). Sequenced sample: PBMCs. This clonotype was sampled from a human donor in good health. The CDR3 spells CASSRDSNTIYF. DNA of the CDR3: TGTGCCAGCAGCCGAGACAGCAACACCATATATTTT.